These 9 T cell receptor beta chains were all obtained from the same sample, sequenced in a study of cytomegalovirus exposure and HLA in healthy donors. Primers included in the PCR were 60 Vbeta and 13 Jbeta primers. Profiling relied on immunoSEQ multiplex PCR, and the TCRdb table lists in-frame clones only, not all of them. The sample has about 250,000 clones; about three quarters are singletons. Sample: PBMCs. These TCRs come from a boy aged 5 to 17 in good health and CMV-seronegative.

The chain employs TRBV6-1 and TRBJ1-5; a weak D match, TRBD1 (5 bases). CDR3 size: 16 residues. Germline V lookup: CDR1 MNHNS, CDR2 SASEGT. V was cut by 3 bases and J by 3 bases, with 15 bases left in between. The CDR3 DNA follows: TGTGCCAGCAGTGATAGTCTGGGACTTCTCAATCAGCCCCAGCATTTT. Protein: CASSDSLGLLNQPQHF.

The V gene is TRBV2, the J gene TRBJ2-3; weak D call: TRBD2 (6 bases). The V end lost 4 bases, the J end lost 1 base, and 12 bases lay between the germline ends. This CDR3 region has 15 residues. Germline V lookup: CDR1 SNHLY, CDR2 FYNNEI. The CDR3 reads CASSGASDGTDTQYF. The CDR3 DNA is TGTGCCAGCAGTGGGGCTAGCGATGGCACAGATACGCAGTATTTT.

The chain employs TRBV19 and TRBJ1-2; D not resolved. Per germline, CDR1 LNHDA and CDR2 SQIVND (reference sequence). The CDR3 is 13 residues long. Trimming removed 1 base at V and 0 bases at J, with 3 bases between. DNA of the CDR3: TGTGCCAGTAGTATAGTAACTAACTATGGCTACACCTTC. Translation gives CASSIVTNYGYTF.

The rearrangement joins TRBV11-3 to TRBJ2-5; D call uncertain. The germline V gene has CDR1 SGHNT and CDR2 YENEEA. Trimming removed 6 bases from V and 4 bases from J, with 6 bases in between. The CDR3 is 11 amino acids. The CDR3 DNA is TGTGCCAGCAGGGCTGGAGAGACCCAGTACTTC. It yields the protein CASRAGETQYF.

The V gene is TRBV30, the J gene TRBJ2-2; possible D gene TRBD2, 7 bases. Looked up from germline, CDR1 is GTSNPN and CDR2 is SVGIG (reference sequence). The CDR3 runs to 14 residues. Trimming shortened V by 4 bases and J by 6 bases, and 15 bases separated the two germline ends. The DNA of the CDR3 is TGTGCCTGGAAGTGGGCCGGGGGGCCCGGGGAGCTGTTTTTT. Its translation is CAWKWAGGPGELFF.

The chain employs TRBV2 and TRBJ2-3; D gene ambiguous. The V and J ends lost 5 bases and 4 bases respectively, with 13 bases between them. The CDR3 length is 14 residues. Per the germline V gene, CDR1 is SNHLY and CDR2 is FYNNEI. The CDR3 bases are TGTGCCAGCAGTACCGAAAGCGAAGCAGATACGCAGTATTTT. Protein sequence: CASSTESEADTQYF.

J is TRBJ2-1 and V is TRBV30; 10 bases fit TRBD2. This CDR3 spans 16 amino acids. Trimming took 2 bases from V and 4 from J; bases not matched to a gene: 8. Looked up from germline, CDR1 is GTSNPN and CDR2 is SVGIG (reference sequence). CDR3 nucleotide sequence: TGTGCCTGGAGTCCCCCGGGACTAGCGCCTTACAATGAGCAGTTCTTC. Translating it yields CAWSPPGLAPYNEQFF.

This clone was seen only a few times. This chain connects TRBV4-1 to TRBJ1-2; D is unclear. This CDR3 spans 15 amino acids. V shed 1 base and J shed 1 base, with 10 bases lying between them. CDR1 MGHRA and CDR2 YSYEKL come from the germline V gene. In DNA, the CDR3 is TGCGCCAGCAGCCAAGCACAGAAGTATAACTATGGCTACACCTTC. Protein: CASSQAQKYNYGYTF.

In DNA, the CDR3 is TGTGCCAGTAGCGACCCCTGGACAGGGAAAAACATTCAGTACTTC. The encoded protein is CASSDPWTGKNIQYF. The chain combines TRBV19 with TRBJ2-4; 8 bases line up with TRBD1. The junction had 8 bases not matched to a gene; V was cut back by 6 bases and J by 4 bases. CDR1 and CDR2 (germline): LNHDA, SQIVND (reference sequence). The CDR3 length is 15 residues.